Below, 18 T cell receptor beta chains from the same sample are listed, as sequenced in a study of human T cells and chemical hapten exposure. TCRdb reprocessed the RACE reads with MiXCR, giving one entry per CDR3 protein. The sample consists of 55,000 to 75,000 distinct CDR3 sequences, roughly 6.7% of them appearing once. Documented time point: pre-sensitization, week 0. The treatment denotes: therapeutic diphenylcyclopropenone sensitization with weekly scalp DPC. Specimen: whole blood, collected in connection with sensitization to the hapten diphenylcyclopropenone (DPC). The receptors derive from a woman in her thirties with alopecia areata. Some clones in this sample may be carry-over from other donors' samples.

This clonotype showed up just a few times. The rearrangement uses TRBV9 and TRBJ2-3, with 9 positions matching TRBD2. V dropped 4 bases and J dropped 3; count of bases not matched to a gene: 12. Germline CDR1 SGDLS, CDR2 YYNGEE. The CDR3 length is 17 residues. The CDR3 sequence: CASSRGGGAVVTDTQYF. In nucleotides, the CDR3 is TGTGCCAGCAGCAGGGGCGGGGGGGCCGTTGTAACAGATACGCAGTATTTT.

The table lists this clonotype with many counts. The V call is TRBV4-2, the J call TRBJ1-3; TRBD1 aligns across 9 bases. From germline, CDR1 is LGHNA and CDR2 YNFKEQ. The CDR3 is 17 amino acids. After removal of 4 bases from V and 0 bases from J, the junction contained 7 bases not matched to a gene. DNA for the CDR3: TGTGCCAGCAGCCCCAGGACAGGGGCGCCCTCTGGAAACACCATATATTTT. This encodes CASSPRTGAPSGNTIYF.

This clonotype was seen repeatedly, ten times or more. The chain carries TRBV6-1 and TRBJ1-5; D unresolved. CDR3 size: 16 residues. Germline V gene data show CDR1 as MNHNS and CDR2 as SASEGT. With 0 bases removed from V and 0 bases from J, the gap between germline ends came to 9 bases. The CDR3: CASSEAVWDSNQPQHF. The DNA of the CDR3 is TGTGCCAGCAGTGAAGCGGTCTGGGATAGCAATCAGCCCCAGCATTTT.

This clonotype showed up many times. The V and J genes are TRBV5-6 and TRBJ1-5; 10 bases line up with TRBD1. The CDR3 consists of 14 residues. J gave up 7 bases and V 3 bases, and 4 bases lay outside the gene matches. Germline loops: CDR1 SGHDT, CDR2 YYEEEE. The CDR3 loop reads CASSYGTGDQPQHF. CDR3 nucleotide sequence: TGTGCCAGCAGCTACGGGACAGGGGACCAGCCCCAGCATTTT.

This chain uses TRBV29-1 with TRBJ1-2; 7 bases match TRBD1. This CDR3 has 12 amino acids. Germline V gene sequence: CDR1 SQVTM, CDR2 ANQGSEA. V was clipped by 6 bases and J by 0 bases; unmatched bases: 1. The CDR3 region is CSVGQANYGYTF. The DNA for the CDR3 is TGCAGCGTCGGACAGGCTAACTATGGCTACACCTTC.

This clonotype was recorded a few times. The chain employs TRBV29-1 and TRBJ2-1; TRBD2 might be the D (6 bases). Trimming left V 6 bases short and J 3 bases short, with 15 bases between. The CDR3 spans 14 residues. The V gene's germline CDR1 is SQVTM and CDR2 ANQGSEA. Written as DNA, the CDR3 is TGCAGCGTCGCCTGGAGGGTCAACTACAATGAGCAGTTCTTC. Translating it yields CSVAWRVNYNEQFF.

This chain joins TRBV6-1 and TRBJ1-1; D unclear. Trimming removed 10 bases at V and 4 bases at J, with 13 bases between. The length of the CDR3 is 12 residues. The germline V gene has CDR1 MNHNS and CDR2 SASEGT. CDR3 residues: CATSRWGTEAFF. CDR3 nucleotide sequence: TGTGCCACTTCGCGATGGGGCACTGAAGCTTTCTTT.

This clonotype was counted at least ten times. This rearrangement joins TRBV6-5 to TRBJ1-2, with 7 bases identical to TRBD1. J was trimmed by 8 bases and V by 5 bases; bases with no gene match: 11. The CDR3 consists of 14 residues. The germline CDR1 and CDR2 sequences are MNHEY and SVGAGI. The CDR3 loop reads CASSTADRPKGYTF. CDR3 sequence (DNA): TGTGCCAGCAGTACTGCGGACAGGCCTAAGGGCTACACCTTC.

The chain joins TRBV6-5 to TRBJ1-6, with TRBD1 identical over 10 bases. The CDR3 covers 18 residues. J was trimmed by 10 bases and V by 0 bases; bases with no gene match: 12. Germline CDR1 is MNHEY and CDR2 is SVGAGI. Here the CDR3 reads CASSYSGTGAPGGSPLHF. DNA of the CDR3: TGTGCCAGCAGTTACTCCGGGACAGGGGCACCCGGGGGCTCACCCCTCCACTTT.

This CDR3 reads CASSSGGADYGYTF. CDR3 in DNA: TGTGCCAGCAGCTCAGGGGGGGCGGACTATGGCTACACCTTC. This chain uses TRBV6-5 with TRBJ1-2; the match to TRBD1 covers 7 bases. V was pared by 6 bases and J by 3 bases, with 7 bases of the junction left unmatched. Germline V gene sequence: CDR1 MNHEY, CDR2 SVGAGI. This CDR3 contains 14 residues.

This clonotype was seen repeatedly, ten times or more. The CDR3 coding sequence is TGCAGCGTTGAAGACCCGGGACAGGGGGAAACAGATACGCAGTATTTT. Its translation: CSVEDPGQGETDTQYF. This chain connects TRBV29-1 to TRBJ2-3, with 11 bases that match TRBD1. V lost 0 bases and J lost 3; bases outside the gene matches: 5. Germline V gives CDR1 SQVTM, CDR2 ANQGSEA. This CDR3 region has 16 residues.

This clonotype was counted only a few times. The rearrangement uses TRBV19 and TRBJ2-6; the D gene is possibly TRBD2 (5 bases). This CDR3 has 15 amino acids. V was cut by 5 bases and J by 2 bases, with 10 bases left in between. Germline CDR1 LNHDA, CDR2 SQIVND (reference sequence). CDR3 amino acids: CASSEGRAGANVLTF. The CDR3 bases are TGTGCCAGTAGTGAGGGTCGGGCTGGGGCCAACGTCCTGACTTTC.

This clonotype came up a few times. J is TRBJ2-2 and V is TRBV2; the match to TRBD1 covers 11 bases. The CDR3 runs 17 residues. The V segment lost 6 bases and the J segment 0 bases; nucleotides outside the gene matches: 6. Germline V lookup: CDR1 SNHLY, CDR2 FYNNEI. The CDR3 DNA follows: TGTGCCAGCAGAAAGGACAGGGGGCCTTCGAACACCGGGGAGCTGTTTTTT. As protein: CASRKDRGPSNTGELFF.

This clonotype was seen ten or more times. V usage is TRBV15 and J usage is TRBJ2-5, with 10 bases fitting TRBD1. The CDR3 extends over 13 amino acids. CDR1 and CDR2 from the germline V gene are LNHNV and YYDKDF (reference sequence). Trimming at V came to 9 bases and at J to 7 bases, leaving 8 bases not matched to a gene. CDR3 DNA: TGTGCCACGCGACAGGGGGCGGGAGTGACCCAGTACTTC. Its protein product is CATRQGAGVTQYF.

This clonotype was seen a handful of times. V gene TRBV20-1 combines with J gene TRBJ2-1, with a possible D match to TRBD1 (6 bases). Germline CDR1 reads DFQATT; CDR2 reads SNEGSKA (reference sequence). The CDR3 consists of 14 residues. Trimming stripped 5 bases from V and 0 bases from J, with 11 bases between. This CDR3 is CSASDSSSYNEQFF. The CDR3 DNA is TGCAGTGCTTCGGACAGCAGCTCCTACAATGAGCAGTTCTTC.

The chain carries TRBV20-1 and TRBJ1-5; 8 bases line up with TRBD1. Trimming took 1 base from V and 2 from J; bases not matched to a gene: 4. There are 15 residues in the CDR3. Germline V gene lookup returns CDR1 DFQATT and CDR2 SNEGSKA (reference sequence). In DNA form, the CDR3 reads TGCAGTGCTAGAGGCCCGGACAGGGGCAATCAGCCCCAGCATTTT. It codes for CSARGPDRGNQPQHF.

The J gene is TRBJ1-3, the V gene TRBV3-1, with unresolved D. Deletions cut 4 bases from V and 0 bases from J, with 7 bases between. The CDR3 extends over 14 amino acids. Germline V gene sequence: CDR1 LGHDT, CDR2 YNNKEL (reference sequence). In DNA form, the CDR3 reads TGTGCCAGCAGCCCCCCATTCTCTGGAAACACCATATATTTT. Protein product: CASSPPFSGNTIYF. Together with reference TRBV3-1 and TRBJ1-3, the CDR3 gives the full variable domain: DTAVSQTPKYLVTQMGNDKSIKCEQNLGHDTMYWYKQDSKKFLKIMFSYNNKELIINETVPNRFSPKSPDKAHLNLHINSLELGDSAVYFCASSPPFSGNTIYFGEGSWLTVV.

This clonotype was picked up many times. The V and J genes are TRBV9 and TRBJ2-2; maybe TRBD2 (5 bases). Germline assignment: CDR1 SGDLS and CDR2 YYNGEE. There are 14 residues in the CDR3. V was pared by 5 bases and J by 3 bases, with 11 bases between. The CDR3 here is CASRFSRDTGELFF. CDR3 bases: TGTGCCAGCAGATTTTCGAGGGACACCGGGGAGCTGTTTTTT.